One sample yielded the 29 T cell receptor beta chains listed below, sequenced in a study of shared T cell receptors in the human thymus. Profiling relied on immunoSEQ multiplex PCR, and the TCRdb table lists in-frame clones only, not all of them. Of roughly 700,000 clones detected, 70% to 90% appear once; the ten largest clones hold around 0.01%. The data were also submitted as part of a second study, on human thymus T cells.

The sequenced material came from thymocytes. Every receptor here comes from a boy under two years old with a congenital heart defect.

This clone was found once. The CDR3 region is CASSPSGTGGTDTQYF. The CDR3 DNA follows: TGTGCCAGCTCACCTTCCGGGACAGGAGGCACAGATACGCAGTATTTT. The chain combines TRBV18 with TRBJ2-3; 8 bases fit TRBD1. CDR3 size: 16 residues. CDR1 and CDR2 from the germline V gene are KGHSH and LQKENI. The V gene end was trimmed by 3 bases and the J gene end by 1 base; junction bases not matched to a gene: 6. Together with reference TRBV18 and TRBJ2-3, the CDR3 gives the full variable domain: NAGVMQNPRHLVRRRGQEARLRCSPMKGHSHVYWYRQLPEEGLKFMVYLQKENIIDESGMPKERFSAEFPKEGPSILRIQQVVRGDSAAYFCASSPSGTGGTDTQYFGPGTRLTVL.

This clone was seen just once. The chain has TRBV6-4 and TRBJ2-5, with unresolved D. The CDR3 has 16 amino acids. The germline V and J ends were trimmed by 0 bases and 5 bases, with 16 bases remaining between them. Germline V lookup: CDR1 MRHNA, CDR2 SNTAGT. The CDR3 protein is CASSDSIGDFGETQYF. CDR3 DNA sequence: TGTGCCAGCAGTGACTCGATTGGAGACTTCGGGGAGACCCAGTACTTC.

The V call is TRBV7-2, the J call TRBJ2-5, with 11 bases that match TRBD2. V trimming: 5 bases; J trimming: 8 bases; junction bases outside the gene matches: 10. Germline CDR1 reads SGHTA; CDR2 reads FQGNSA. The CDR3 is 15 residues long. Written as DNA, the CDR3 is TGTGCCAGCAGCACGAAGGGACTAGCGGTATCAACCCAGTACTTC. This translates into CASSTKGLAVSTQYF.

The chain has TRBV9 and TRBJ2-3; maybe TRBD2 (6 bases). This CDR3 comprises 19 residues. Looked up from germline, CDR1 is SGDLS and CDR2 is YYNGEE. Trimming cost V 6 bases and J 3 bases, with 29 bases left between them. CDR3 region: CASNRWGDGTQSGTDTQYF. In DNA form, the CDR3 reads TGTGCCAGCAACCGATGGGGGGACGGGACCCAATCGGGGACAGATACGCAGTATTTT. Complete variable domain (other parts from reference TRBV9 and TRBJ2-3): DSGVTQTPKHLITATGQRVTLRCSPRSGDLSVYWYQQSLDQGLQFLIQYYNGEERAKGNILERFSAQQFPDLHSELNLSSLELGDSALYFCASNRWGDGTQSGTDTQYFGPGTRLTVL.

The chain uses TRBV4-3 and TRBJ2-5; D may be TRBD2 (5 bases). This CDR3 is 17 amino acids long. CDR1 LGHNA and CDR2 YSLEER come from the germline V gene. Trimming took 0 bases from V and 5 from J, leaving 19 bases between them. The chain's CDR3 is CASSQDANRRKRETQYF. The CDR3 DNA reads TGCGCCAGCAGCCAAGATGCAAATAGGCGAAAGCGGGAGACCCAGTACTTC.

This clone occurred a few times. This rearrangement joins TRBV18 to TRBJ2-7, with D hard to call. V gave up 4 bases and J gave up 7 bases, with 8 bases separating them. Germline loops: CDR1 KGHSH, CDR2 LQKENI. The length of the CDR3 is 11 residues. The CDR3 DNA is TGTGCCAGCTCACAAAAAGAGGAGCAGTACTTC. This gives the protein CASSQKEEQYF.

About this clone itself: One end of the junction does not line up with germline, which may come from a read error. The sample carries other DNA sequences with the same CDR3. The chain couples TRBV30 to TRBJ2-2, with D perhaps TRBD2 (5 bases). Germline CDR1 reads GTSNPN; CDR2 reads SVGIG (reference sequence). CDR3 length: 16 residues. This CDR3 reads CAWTLLGMSPTGELFF. The CDR3 region has the DNA TGTGCCTGGACCCTACTGGGCATGTCTCCCACCGGGGAGCTATTTTTT.

The chain couples TRBV7-2 to TRBJ2-7; D might be TRBD2 (7 bases). Germline CDR1 SGHTA, CDR2 FQGNSA. The V end lost 3 bases, the J end lost 6 bases, and 24 bases lay between the germline ends. This CDR3 comprises 17 residues. The CDR3 region has the DNA TGTGCCAGCAGCTTGGGGCTGAGCGGGACAACTCATCCCGAGCAGTACTTC. This sequence encodes CASSLGLSGTTHPEQYF.

The chain carries TRBV13 and TRBJ2-7; 9 bases are shared with TRBD2. This CDR3 contains 17 residues. J was trimmed by 4 bases and V by 0 bases; bases with no gene match: 10. Germline lookup yields CDR1 PRHDT and CDR2 FYEKMQ (reference sequence). CDR3 nucleotides: TGTGCCAGCAGCTTAGGGGGCGGCGGGAGGGCCAGGTACGAGCAGTACTTC. It codes for CASSLGGGGRARYEQYF.

The chain is built from TRBV18 and TRBJ1-4; D gene uncertain. The germline V and J ends were trimmed by 3 bases and 7 bases, with 12 bases remaining between them. Germline CDR1 is KGHSH and CDR2 is LQKENI. The CDR3 runs 14 residues. In DNA form, the CDR3 reads TGTGCCAGCTCACCTACCCGGGTGTCTGAAAAACTGTTTTTT. As protein: CASSPTRVSEKLFF.

The genes are TRBV28 and TRBJ1-2, with 10 bases aligning to TRBD1. Germline lookup yields CDR1 MDHEN and CDR2 SYDVKM. Trimming took 2 bases from V and 6 from J; bases not matched to a gene: 3. The CDR3 contains 14 residues. The CDR3 loop is CASSLPGTGDGYTF. Here the CDR3 DNA reads TGTGCCAGCAGTTTACCTGGGACAGGGGATGGCTACACCTTC.

This clone occurred once. Other DNA sequences in the sample encode the same CDR3. This sequence joins TRBV2 and TRBJ1-1; D remains ambiguous. V was shortened by 8 bases and J by 0 bases, with 7 bases between the two germline ends. This CDR3 spans 12 amino acids. CDR1 is SNHLY, CDR2 FYNNEI, per germline. CDR3 bases: TGTGCCAGCGCCGGGTTGAACACTGAAGCTTTCTTT. It translates to CASAGLNTEAFF.

V gene TRBV7-2 combines with J gene TRBJ2-3, with D tentatively TRBD1 (5 bases). CDR3 length: 15 amino acids. CDR1 and CDR2 (germline): SGHTA, FQGNSA. Trimming stripped 5 bases from V and 4 bases from J, with 16 bases between. CDR3 region: CASSTRTLKADTQYF. In DNA form, the CDR3 reads TGTGCCAGCAGCACCCGGACACTTAAGGCAGATACGCAGTATTTT.

The chain combines TRBV30 with TRBJ2-3, with TRBD2 identical over 7 bases. J gave up 3 bases and V 8 bases, and 17 bases lay outside the gene matches. Germline lookup yields CDR1 GTSNPN and CDR2 SVGIG (reference sequence). This CDR3 contains 16 residues. The CDR3 bases are TGTGCCCAGAGCCAGGGAGGGGCCTTGGGGACAGATACGCAGTATTTT. Its translation: CAQSQGGALGTDTQYF.

This sequence joins TRBV14 and TRBJ1-1; tentatively, D is TRBD1 (5 bases). Per germline, CDR1 SGHDN and CDR2 FVKESK. Trimming cost V 4 bases and J 11 bases, with 14 bases left between them. The CDR3 consists of 12 residues. The CDR3 protein is CASSPYRGDAFF. The CDR3 coding sequence is TGTGCCAGCAGCCCGTATCGGGGGGACGCTTTCTTT.

V gene TRBV27 combines with J gene TRBJ1-3; D gene unclear. In germline, CDR1 is MNHEY, CDR2 SMNVEV (reference sequence). The germline V and J ends were trimmed by 6 bases and 0 bases, with 6 bases remaining between them. This CDR3 region has 13 residues. The CDR3, as DNA: TGTGCCAGCAGGTTCCACTCTGGAAACACCATATATTTT. Translating it yields CASRFHSGNTIYF.

This chain uses TRBV7-9 with TRBJ2-7, with TRBD2 matching over 7 bases. This CDR3 spans 15 amino acids. Germline lookup yields CDR1 SEHNR and CDR2 FQNEAQ (reference sequence). Trimming cost V 5 bases and J 5 bases; bases outside gene matches: 12. CDR3 sequence (DNA): TGTGCCAGCAGCCCCGGCGGACTAGATCCCCACGAGCAGTACTTC. It translates to CASSPGGLDPHEQYF.

This sequence joins TRBV30 and TRBJ2-1; D is perhaps TRBD2 (5 bases). Germline-derived CDR1 and CDR2 are GTSNPN and SVGIG (reference sequence). V lost 2 bases, J lost 4 bases, and 9 bases lay in between. This CDR3 has 13 residues. CDR3 loop: CAWSTTGYNEQFF. CDR3 in DNA: TGTGCCTGGAGTACAACGGGGTACAATGAGCAGTTCTTC.

CDR3 sequence (DNA): TGTGCCTGGAGTGTGAGGGGACTAGCGGGAGCCTCCACAGATACGCAGTATTTT. As protein: CAWSVRGLAGASTDTQYF. This chain uses TRBV30 with TRBJ2-3, with 14 positions matching TRBD2. Germline V gives CDR1 GTSNPN, CDR2 SVGIG (reference sequence). The V gene end was trimmed by 0 bases and the J gene end by 2 bases; junction bases not matched to a gene: 7. The CDR3 runs to 18 residues.

The chain couples TRBV11-2 to TRBJ2-1; 9 bases agree with TRBD2. V was pared by 4 bases and J by 8 bases, with 21 bases of the junction left unmatched. In germline, CDR1 is SGHAT, CDR2 FQNNGV. The CDR3 sequence is 19 residues long. DNA for the CDR3: TGTGCCAGCAGCTCGACCCTACTACGGACTAGCGAAGAGCTAGATGAGCAGTTCTTC. Translated: CASSSTLLRTSEELDEQFF.

The rearrangement uses TRBV2 and TRBJ2-7; unclear D gene. This CDR3 contains 15 residues. The V end lost 6 bases, the J end lost 0 bases, and 15 bases lay between the germline ends. Germline assignment: CDR1 SNHLY and CDR2 FYNNEI. Here the CDR3 DNA reads TGTGCCAGCAGGATTCTAACCAAGAGCTCCTACGAGCAGTACTTC. This encodes CASRILTKSSYEQYF.

The V gene is TRBV29-1, the J gene TRBJ1-1; D unresolved. V was shortened by 3 bases and J by 10 bases, with 18 bases between the two germline ends. The CDR3 consists of 13 residues. Germline V gene lookup returns CDR1 SQVTM and CDR2 ANQGSEA. CDR3 nucleotide sequence: TGCAGCGTTGAGCGCGGGCCCGGAGTAGGAGCTTTCTTT. This translates into CSVERGPGVGAFF.

The genes are TRBV11-2 and TRBJ2-7, with a weak D call TRBD1 (6 bases). Trimming removed 2 bases at V and 0 bases at J, with 14 bases between. This CDR3 is 16 amino acids long. Germline assignment: CDR1 SGHAT and CDR2 FQNNGV. In DNA, the CDR3 is TGTGCCAGCAGCTTATTTAGAGACAGGAGCTCCTACGAGCAGTACTTC. Protein: CASSLFRDRSSYEQYF.

The chain combines TRBV27 with TRBJ1-1; 10 positions agree with TRBD1. The J segment lost 6 bases and the V segment lost 0 bases, leaving 13 bases of the junction unmatched. The V gene's germline CDR1 is MNHEY and CDR2 SMNVEV (reference sequence). This CDR3 contains 18 residues. The CDR3 DNA sequence: TGTGCCAGCAGTTTATCGTTGGGACAGGGGAAGAACTACCCTGAAGCTTTCTTT. Protein sequence: CASSLSLGQGKNYPEAFF.

The V call is TRBV5-1, the J call TRBJ2-2; 8 bases agree with TRBD2. Germline CDR1 is SGHRS and CDR2 is YFSETQ. V shed 0 bases and J 6 bases; nucleotides not matched to a gene: 10. This CDR3 region has 17 residues. The CDR3 DNA is TGCGCCAGCAGCTTGGGGCCTCGAGCGGGAGTCGCCGGGGAGCTGTTTTTT. Translated, it gives CASSLGPRAGVAGELFF.

The V gene is TRBV9, the J gene TRBJ2-5; 8 bases are a match to TRBD2. Unmatched junction bases numbered 7, after V lost 6 bases and J lost 0 bases. Germline V gene data show CDR1 as SGDLS and CDR2 as YYNGEE. The CDR3 runs to 15 residues. The CDR3 protein is CASTLTSDNQETQYF. CDR3 nucleotides: TGTGCCAGCACTCTGACTAGCGATAACCAAGAGACCCAGTACTTC.

The V and J genes are TRBV6-1 and TRBJ2-1, with 7 bases identical to TRBD2. The ends lost 4 bases at V and 13 bases at J; junction bases unmatched: 7. Germline V gene lookup returns CDR1 MNHNS and CDR2 SASEGT. The CDR3 length is 12 residues. Here the CDR3 DNA reads TGTGCCAGCAGTGCACTAGCGATATTACAGTTCTTC. Translating gives CASSALAILQFF.

This rearrangement joins TRBV19 to TRBJ2-1; possibly TRBD2 for D (6 bases). The CDR3 has 15 residues. CDR1 and CDR2 (germline): LNHDA, SQIVND (reference sequence). V was pared by 4 bases and J by 0 bases, with 10 bases between. CDR3 residues: CASSKAGSSYNEQFF. As DNA, the CDR3 is TGTGCCAGTAGTAAGGCCGGGAGCTCCTACAATGAGCAGTTCTTC.

CDR3 in amino acids: CASSLAPDRGPSNQPQHF. DNA for the CDR3: TGTGCCAGCAGCTTAGCCCCGGACAGGGGCCCAAGCAATCAGCCCCAGCATTTT. This chain links TRBV7-2 with TRBJ1-5; TRBD1 agrees at 9 bases. This CDR3 region has 18 residues. V lost 0 bases and J lost 1; bases outside the gene matches: 7. Per the germline V gene, CDR1 is SGHTA and CDR2 is FQGNSA. Complete variable domain (other parts from reference TRBV7-2 and TRBJ1-5): GAGVSQSPSNKVTEKGKDVELRCDPISGHTALYWYRQSLGQGLEFLIYFQGNSAPDKSGLPSDRFSAERTGGSVSTLTIQRTQQEDSAVYLCASSLAPDRGPSNQPQHFGDGTRLSIL.